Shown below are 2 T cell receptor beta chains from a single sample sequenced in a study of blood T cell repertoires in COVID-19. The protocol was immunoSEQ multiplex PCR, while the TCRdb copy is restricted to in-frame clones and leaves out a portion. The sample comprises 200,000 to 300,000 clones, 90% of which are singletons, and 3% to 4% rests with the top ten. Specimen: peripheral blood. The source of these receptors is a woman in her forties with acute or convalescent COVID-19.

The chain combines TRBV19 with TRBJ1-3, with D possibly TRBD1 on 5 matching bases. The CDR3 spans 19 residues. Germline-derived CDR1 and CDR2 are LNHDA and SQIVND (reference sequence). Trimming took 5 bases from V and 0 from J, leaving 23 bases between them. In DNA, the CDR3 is TGTGCCAGTAGTGAAACAGGATCTACTACTTATTACTCTGGAAACACCATATATTTT. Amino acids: CASSETGSTTYYSGNTIYF.

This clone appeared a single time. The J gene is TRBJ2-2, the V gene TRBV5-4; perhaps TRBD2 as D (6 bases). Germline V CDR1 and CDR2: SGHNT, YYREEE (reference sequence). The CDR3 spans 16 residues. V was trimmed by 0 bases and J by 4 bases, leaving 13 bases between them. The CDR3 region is CASSLGGTPSTGELFF. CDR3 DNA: TGTGCCAGCAGCTTGGGTGGGACTCCTTCCACCGGGGAGCTGTTTTTT.